This TCR beta chain was profiled in a study of blood T cell repertoires in COVID-19 (dated by TCRdb to 2018 to 2020). About the full investigation: Samples from collaborators originated in the United States, Italy and Spain and spanned both the acute and convalescent phases of COVID-19. The prospective study material was composed of cDNA or gDNA derived from T cells, B-cell-depleted T cells, or PBMCs. The dataset comprised deeply sampled blood TCRbeta repertoires from subjects exposed to, actively infected with, or recovered from COVID-19. The repertoires were made available in a free public database intended to serve as a resource for research on the immune response to SARS-CoV-2. The samples were drawn from the first 160 participants of the ongoing ImmuneRACE study and from 1,200 or so subjects provided by 6 global collaborators. The sample metadata nearly always contained a de-identified subject ID, COVID-19 status, age in years and sex. Where available, HLA class I and class II types were taken from metadata supplied by the sample provider and were not determined by assay-based typing. Broad study findings and their caveats: The amount of clinical and demographic metadata varied by source and participant and was provided uncurated.

The immunoSEQ Assay, a bias-controlled multiplex PCR, was used to amplify TCRbeta CDR3 regions from genomic DNA. The original methods were these. Within the assay, amplification of reference gene primers was used to estimate how many nucleated cells each sample contained. To quantify the absolute abundance of each unique TCRbeta CDR3 rearrangement, sequence reads were collapsed and filtered. For each sample, productive Simpson clonality was calculated as the square root of Simpson's diversity index across productive rearrangements. TCRdb's version of the immuneACCESS table is confined to in-frame rearrangements and falls short of the full clone set. An unresolved V gene accounts for under half of the shortfall where checked; the remainder is of unknown origin. The DNA gave D and trimming, while V, J and clone size come from that table. In all, the sample holds over 100,000 clones, and about 88% of those were seen once. The ten largest make up 4.5% to 5.5% of the sample.

Collaborating institutions collected whole blood in K2EDTA tubes following their own protocols. Collaborator samples were shipped for TCRbeta analysis as frozen whole blood, isolated PBMCs, or DNA extracted from either sample type. V loses 3 bases of germline sequence and J loses 16 bases, and the interval between the two ends is 9 bases. Its CDR3 holds 10 amino acids, cysteine through phenylalanine. Here the CDR3 DNA is all that survives: 30 bases in frame from base 1. Per the germline V gene, MNHNS is the CDR1 and SASEGT is the CDR2. As concerns this clone: The specificity of this receptor is unknown. No much larger clonotype is one base removed from it; base qualities were not supplied.

This TCR came from a human donor in a cohort sampled during active COVID-19. Sequenced material: peripheral blood. This receptor chain uses TRBV6-1 and TRBJ1-4; the D gene assignment is ambiguous. The nucleotide sequence reads TGTGCCAGCAGTGATGCGGCCCAGTTTTTT. Translated, this is CASSDAAQFF.